These 20 T cell receptor beta chains share one sample of origin, sequenced in a study of cytomegalovirus exposure and HLA in healthy donors (dated by TCRdb to 2015 to 2018). Libraries came from the immunoSEQ multiplex PCR assay. A mixture of 60 forward primers for TCR Vbeta segments and 13 reverse primers for TCR Jbeta segments was used in the multiplex PCR. TCRdb provides this immuneACCESS table in a form limited to in-frame rearrangements. Some clones are lacking; in checked studies, under half of them reflect an unresolved V gene, and why the rest are absent is not known. The sample has under 170,000 clones on record, roughly 77% of them singletons. 3% to 4% of the sample is taken by the ten largest. Sequencing input: PBMCs. All receptors derive from a human donor in good health.

This clone occurred once. The chain uses TRBV25-1 and TRBJ2-7; D is uncertain. Looked up from germline, CDR1 is MGHDK and CDR2 is SYGVNS. The CDR3 extends over 14 amino acids. V lost 2 bases, J lost 5 bases, and 13 bases lay in between. The CDR3 region has the DNA TGTGCCAGCAGTGAACATCGTGGTAGTAACGAGCAGTACTTC. Translating it yields CASSEHRGSNEQYF.

Of note for this clone: Compared with germline, one end of the junction differs, possibly owing to a read error. The chain is built from TRBV30 and TRBJ1-2, with a possible D match to TRBD1 (5 bases). The CDR3 spans 10 residues. The germline gives CDR1 GTSNPN, CDR2 SVGIG (reference sequence). Here the CDR3 reads CAWGAHGYPF. CDR3 in DNA: TGTGCCTGGGGGGCCCATGGCTACCCCTTC. The full variable domain, in which reference TRBV30 and TRBJ1-2 provide the parts outside the CDR3, is SQTIHQWPATLVQPVGSPLSLECTVEGTSNPNLYWYRQAAGRGLQLLFYSVGIGQISSEVPQNLSASRPQDRQFILSSKKLLLSDSGFYLCAWGAHGYPFGSGTRLTVV.

This chain connects TRBV10-3 to TRBJ2-5; 8 bases are a match to TRBD2. Losses at the gene ends were 4 bases for V and 4 bases for J; bases not matched to a gene: 5. This CDR3 comprises 14 residues. Germline V gene sequence: CDR1 ENHRY, CDR2 SYGVKD. The CDR3 bases are TGTGCCATCAGTGGATCTACTAGCGGAGAGACCCAGTACTTC. Protein sequence: CAISGSTSGETQYF.

The chain recombines TRBV29-1 with TRBJ1-2; TRBD1 matches at 8 bases. Per the germline V gene, CDR1 is SQVTM and CDR2 is ANQGSEA. The CDR3 contains 12 residues. The ends lost 8 bases at V and 7 bases at J; junction bases unmatched: 9. CDR3 loop: CSSEEDRAGYTF. CDR3 sequence (DNA): TGCAGCTCCGAGGAGGACAGGGCTGGCTACACCTTC.

V usage is TRBV5-1 and J usage is TRBJ1-2, with 8 bases identical to TRBD1. Germline-derived CDR1 and CDR2 are SGHRS and YFSETQ. CDR3 length: 13 amino acids. V was clipped by 4 bases and J by 8 bases; unmatched bases: 7. Here the CDR3 reads CASSQDRVDGYTF. The CDR3 DNA reads as TGCGCCAGCAGCCAGGACAGGGTAGACGGCTACACCTTC.

V and J are TRBV7-8 and TRBJ1-5, with D possibly being TRBD1 (6 bases). CDR1 is SGHVS, CDR2 FQNEAQ, per germline. The length of the CDR3 is 16 residues. V gave up 5 bases and J gave up 1 base, with 15 bases separating them. CDR3 nucleotides: TGTGCCAGCAGCGGAGCGAGGGGGAGAAGCAATCAGCCCCAGCATTTT. Its protein is CASSGARGRSNQPQHF. The full variable domain, with the rest looked up from reference TRBV7-8 and TRBJ1-5, is GAGVSQSPRYKVAKRGQDVALRCDPISGHVSLFWYQQALGQGPEFLTYFQNEAQLDKSGLPSDRFFAERPEGSVSTLKIQRTQQEDSAVYLCASSGARGRSNQPQHFGDGTRLSIL.

The chain has TRBV5-1 and TRBJ2-5; no definite D call. V lost 5 bases, J lost 1 base, and 15 bases lay in between. The CDR3 runs to 15 residues. Germline CDR1 SGHRS, CDR2 YFSETQ. The chain's CDR3 is CASRFGATFQETQYF. In DNA, the CDR3 is TGCGCCAGCAGATTCGGAGCCACCTTCCAAGAGACCCAGTACTTC.

This clone appeared a single time. This chain uses TRBV30 with TRBJ1-1, with TRBD1 as a possible D gene (5 bases). Germline V gene data show CDR1 as GTSNPN and CDR2 as SVGIG (reference sequence). CDR3 length: 12 residues. V was trimmed by 3 bases and J by 5 bases, leaving 10 bases between them. The CDR3 region is CAWRDIGTEAFF. The CDR3 DNA sequence: TGTGCCTGGAGGGACATCGGGACTGAAGCTTTCTTT.

The J gene is TRBJ2-1, the V gene TRBV6-5, with 12 bases that match TRBD2. The germline V gene has CDR1 MNHEY and CDR2 SVGAGI. The CDR3 length is 16 residues. V shed 3 bases, J shed 9 bases, and the junction held 9 bases outside the gene matches. The CDR3 DNA reads as TGTGCCAGCAGTTATATCGGGACTAGCGGGTTAGGTGAGCAGTTCTTC. Amino acids: CASSYIGTSGLGEQFF.

This rearrangement joins TRBV14 to TRBJ2-1; D is perhaps TRBD1 (5 bases). The CDR3 spans 13 residues. Per germline, CDR1 SGHDN and CDR2 FVKESK. Trimming pared 3 bases from V and 9 bases from J, leaving 12 bases between. The CDR3, as DNA: TGTGCCAGCAGCCAGTATGGGGCCGGTGAGCAGTTCTTC. As protein: CASSQYGAGEQFF.

This clone was counted once. The chain recombines TRBV6-1 with TRBJ1-5, with D possibly matching TRBD1 (5 bases). The germline V and J ends were trimmed by 4 bases and 2 bases, with 9 bases remaining between them. The CDR3 has 14 amino acids. Germline loops: CDR1 MNHNS, CDR2 SASEGT. CDR3 amino acids: CASSGGGGNQPQHF. In DNA, the CDR3 is TGTGCCAGCAGTGGGGGAGGGGGCAATCAGCCCCAGCATTTT.

This sequence joins TRBV9 and TRBJ2-7; D gene uncertain. CDR3 length: 13 amino acids. Germline CDR1 is SGDLS and CDR2 is YYNGEE. The V end lost 2 bases, the J end lost 10 bases, and 16 bases lay between the germline ends. CDR3 loop: CASSVVGSQVQYF. CDR3 in DNA: TGTGCCAGCAGCGTCGTGGGCAGCCAAGTACAGTACTTC.

This clone was observed a few times. The chain employs TRBV15 and TRBJ2-5; D perhaps matches TRBD1 (6 bases). Trimming took off 6 bases at V and 5 bases at J, with 16 bases between the two ends. CDR1 and CDR2 (germline): LNHNV, YYDKDF (reference sequence). There are 14 residues in the CDR3. This chain's CDR3 is CATSHRAVHETQYF. CDR3 coding DNA: TGTGCCACCAGTCACAGGGCGGTCCATGAGACCCAGTACTTC.

This chain joins TRBV6-5 and TRBJ1-3, with D perhaps TRBD1 (5 bases). The CDR3 runs 16 residues. Trimming cost V 0 bases and J 4 bases, with 13 bases left between them. CDR1 and CDR2 (germline): MNHEY, SVGAGI. Written as DNA, the CDR3 is TGTGCCAGCAGTTACTCGGGGGGATTATCCGGAAACACCATATATTTT. Protein sequence: CASSYSGGLSGNTIYF.

J is TRBJ2-1 and V is TRBV5-6, with D possibly being TRBD1 (6 bases). The CDR3 consists of 13 residues. The V end lost 4 bases, the J end lost 9 bases, and 14 bases lay between the germline ends. Looked up from germline, CDR1 is SGHDT and CDR2 is YYEEEE. The CDR3 sequence is CASSPVPRGEQFF. The CDR3 nucleotides are TGTGCCAGCAGCCCTGTCCCCAGGGGTGAGCAGTTCTTC.

The chain links TRBV7-9 to TRBJ2-7; 14 bases map to TRBD2. CDR3 length equals 18 residues. Germline CDR1 reads SEHNR; CDR2 reads FQNEAQ (reference sequence). After removal of 5 bases from V and 6 bases from J, the junction contained 15 bases not matched to a gene. In DNA form, the CDR3 reads TGTGCCAGCAGCCTGGGACTAGCGGGAGAAGGACGGCACAGCGAGCAGTACTTC. As protein: CASSLGLAGEGRHSEQYF.

The chain uses TRBV19 and TRBJ1-1; no clear D gene. The CDR3 is 15 residues long. The V end was cut by 4 bases, the J end by 0 bases, with 12 bases between. From germline, CDR1 is LNHDA and CDR2 SQIVND (reference sequence). The CDR3 loop reads CASSKDHSMNTEAFF. The CDR3 region has the DNA TGTGCCAGTAGTAAGGATCACAGCATGAACACTGAAGCTTTCTTT. Supplemented by reference TRBV19 and TRBJ1-1, the full variable domain reads DGGITQSPKYLFRKEGQNVTLSCEQNLNHDAMYWYRQDPGQGLRLIYYSQIVNDFQKGDIAEGYSVSREKKESFPLTVTSAQKNPTAFYLCASSKDHSMNTEAFFGQGTRLTVV.

The rearrangement uses TRBV18 and TRBJ2-1; D perhaps matches TRBD2 (5 bases). V was cut by 2 bases and J by 4 bases, with 12 bases left in between. The CDR3 is 15 residues long. CDR1 and CDR2 from the germline V gene are KGHSH and LQKENI. CDR3 DNA: TGTGCCAGCTCACCATCCGGGGAGTATTACAATGAGCAGTTCTTC. Translated: CASSPSGEYYNEQFF.

This clone came up a few times. V is TRBV4-3 and J is TRBJ2-6; the D is unclear. The CDR3 is 15 residues long. Germline lookup yields CDR1 LGHNA and CDR2 YSLEER. Trimming removed 0 bases from V and 0 bases from J, with 3 bases in between. DNA of the CDR3: TGCGCCAGCAGCCAAGAGAGCTCTGGGGCCAACGTCCTGACTTTC. It encodes CASSQESSGANVLTF.

The chain recombines TRBV19 with TRBJ1-2, with a possible D match to TRBD1 (6 bases). CDR1 is LNHDA and CDR2 is SQIVND in the germline V gene (reference sequence). Trimming pared 3 bases from V and 2 bases from J, leaving 13 bases between. There are 15 residues in the CDR3. The CDR3 sequence: CASSIPARGNYGYTF. The CDR3, as DNA: TGTGCCAGTAGTATCCCAGCAAGGGGGAACTATGGCTACACCTTC.